Following are 4 T cell receptor beta chains from one sample sequenced in a study of shared clonotypes between healthy human individuals. Method: immunoSEQ multiplex PCR; TCRdb's copy keeps in-frame clones and lacks some. Here the sample spans over a million clones, approximately 68% being singletons. The sequencing input was memory CD4+ T cells sorted from blood. The subset here: CD45RA-negative fraction. The receptors were gathered from a young man in good health.

CDR3 in amino acids: CAWRPTGSNQPQHF. The DNA of the CDR3 is TGTGCCTGGAGGCCTACCGGGAGCAATCAGCCCCAGCATTTT. The chain has TRBV30 and TRBJ1-5; D is ambiguous. The CDR3 is 14 residues long. Trimming stripped 3 bases from V and 1 base from J, with 10 bases between. The germline V gene has CDR1 GTSNPN and CDR2 SVGIG (reference sequence).

The V call is TRBV5-6, the J call TRBJ2-1; D gene unclear. The CDR3 loop spans 14 amino acids. Germline CDR1 reads SGHDT; CDR2 reads YYEEEE. V lost 1 base and J lost 8, with 13 bases in between. The DNA of the CDR3 is TGTGCCAGCAGCTTGCTCTTCCGGGCCTATGAGCAGTTCTTC. Translated: CASSLLFRAYEQFF.

This clone was seen a single time. The rearrangement joins TRBV10-3 to TRBJ2-7; D remains unclear. CDR3 size: 11 residues. CDR1 is ENHRY and CDR2 is SYGVKD in the germline V gene. Trimming stripped 8 bases from V and 3 bases from J, with 8 bases between. The CDR3 is CAIGERYEQYF. The DNA for the CDR3 is TGTGCCATCGGGGAACGCTACGAGCAGTACTTC.

The rearrangement uses TRBV5-5 and TRBJ2-7; TRBD2 agrees at 9 bases. V gave up 0 bases and J gave up 5 bases; unmatched junction bases: 9. Germline CDR1 reads SGHKS; CDR2 reads YYEKEE (reference sequence). The CDR3 is made up of 16 amino acids. The CDR3 reads CASSLAVREGIDEQYF. The CDR3, as DNA: TGTGCCAGCAGCTTGGCCGTGCGGGAGGGAATCGACGAGCAGTACTTC.